These T cell receptor beta chains were read from a single sample in a study of T-cell reconstitution after alpha-beta-depleted transplantation in children. TCRdb reprocessed the PCR reads via MiXCR and lists one record per CDR3 protein. The sample lists about 200,000 distinct CDR3 sequences, around 7% seen once, with about 5.5% in the top ten. This specimen was PBMCs, taken before TCRalphabeta/CD19-depleted stem cell transplant. The receptors derive from a boy younger than 10 with acute lymphoblastic leukemia, due to receive a stem cell transplant. Each CDR3 is given with its conserved first and last residue. The D gene is left open where the match is weak. Some rows mark clone size as missing; the rest say once, few, many or name a class of expanded clone.

j_call: TRBJ2-1; d_call: TRBD1; clone_size: many; v_call: TRBV19; cdr3_nt: TGTGCCAGTAGTATTGAACAGGGGCCTGAGCAGTTCTTC; cdr3_aa: CASSIEQGPEQFF
j_call: TRBJ2-7; d_call: TRBD1; clone_size: -; v_call: TRBV6-1; cdr3_nt: TGTGCCAGCAGTGAATCCCCGTTCCCGGGACAGAGCTCCTACGAGCAGTACTTC; cdr3_aa: CASSESPFPGQSSYEQYF
j_call: TRBJ2-7; d_call: -; clone_size: many; v_call: TRBV28; cdr3_nt: TGTGCCAGCAGTTCCCTAGGGACTGTCGAGCAGTACTTC; cdr3_aa: CASSSLGTVEQYF
j_call: TRBJ2-5; d_call: -; clone_size: many; v_call: TRBV7-2; cdr3_nt: TGTGCCAGCAGCCCCCGACCCCCCGGAGGGGGGGAGACCCAGTACTTC; cdr3_aa: CASSPRPPGGGETQYF
j_call: TRBJ1-1; d_call: -; clone_size: -; v_call: TRBV20-1; cdr3_nt: TGCAGTGCCTGGGGGGGGGCTGAAGCTTTCTTT; cdr3_aa: CSAWGGAEAFF
j_call: TRBJ2-1; d_call: TRBD2; clone_size: many; v_call: TRBV4-2; cdr3_nt: TGTGCCAGCAGTGAAAGCGGACTAGCGGGTTACTACAATGAGCAGTTCTTC; cdr3_aa: CASSESGLAGYYNEQFF
j_call: TRBJ2-7; d_call: -; clone_size: few; v_call: TRBV3-1; cdr3_nt: TGTGCCAGCACCCCCATAGTGGGCCGCACCCGGGAGCAGTACTTC; cdr3_aa: CASTPIVGRTREQYF
j_call: TRBJ2-5; d_call: -; clone_size: few; v_call: TRBV5-1; cdr3_nt: TGCGCCAGCAGATGGTACCAAGAGACCCAGTACTTC; cdr3_aa: CASRWYQETQYF
j_call: TRBJ2-5; d_call: -; clone_size: many; v_call: TRBV7-9; cdr3_nt: TGTGCCAGCAGCTTAGATGGCTTGGCAGGGAGAGAGACCCAGTACTTC; cdr3_aa: CASSLDGLAGRETQYF
j_call: TRBJ2-6; d_call: -; clone_size: many; v_call: TRBV5-1; cdr3_nt: TGCGCCAGCAGCTATATAACAGGTACTGGGGCCAACGTCCTGACTTTC; cdr3_aa: CASSYITGTGANVLTF